This note documents a single T cell receptor (beta chain) sequence. The data derive from a study of cytotoxic CD8 clonotypes in ibrutinib-treated CLL. Target depth was 1 in 200,000 to 1 in 1 million T cells, about 10x per clonotype. Measured with immunoSEQ multiplex PCR; TCRdb has only the in-frame clones, and not every one. The table shows around 250,000 clones, with 70% occurring only once. The CDR3 is 13 residues long. The V gene lost 5 bases and the J gene lost 4 bases, with 9 bases spanning the gap. Germline values: CDR1 SNHLY, CDR2 FYNNEI. This receptor was obtained from a human donor with chronic lymphocytic leukemia. The material was PBMCs, obtained after 24 months of ibrutinib treatment. The chain couples TRBV2 to TRBJ1-3; D is uncertain. CDR3 sequence: CASSYLTGNTIYF. Here the CDR3 DNA reads TGTGCCAGCAGTTACCTGACGGGAAACACCATATATTTT. The full variable domain, rest sourced from reference TRBV2 and TRBJ1-3, is EPEVTQTPSHQVTQMGQEVILRCVPISNHLYFYWYRQILGQKVEFLVSFYNNEISEKSEIFDDQFSVERPDGSNFTLKIRSTKLEDSAMYFCASSYLTGNTIYFGEGSWLTVV.